This T cell receptor (beta chain) was sequenced during a study of cytomegalovirus exposure and HLA in healthy donors. The CDR3 sequence is 15 residues long. Germline V gene lookup returns CDR1 KGHSH and CDR2 LQKENI. J was trimmed by 0 bases and V by 2 bases; bases with no gene match: 1. Primers: 60 Vbeta forward and 13 Jbeta reverse. Produced via immunoSEQ multiplex PCR; TCRdb's table is partial and in-frame only. The table records 150,000 to 200,000 clones, 77% of them present only once. Regarding the study as a whole: A few chains tied to CMV proved CMV antigen-specific in vitro. Indistinguishability led to the exclusion of some V segments, TRBV6-2 and TRBV6-3 included.

This clone came up a few times. What it binds is unknown. The clonotype was recovered from a woman younger than 45 in good health and CMV-seronegative. What was sequenced was PBMCs. The chain uses TRBV18 and TRBJ1-3, with 7 bases fitting TRBD1. The CDR3 loop reads CASSPNRGSGNTIYF. As DNA, the CDR3 is TGTGCCAGCTCACCAAACAGGGGCTCTGGAAACACCATATATTTT.